The 10 T cell receptor beta chains given below trace back to one sample, sequenced in a study of blood T cell repertoires in COVID-19. Assay used: immunoSEQ multiplex PCR; TCRdb lists only in-frame clones, some missing. The sample has approximately 160,000 clones, almost 85% seen once; the top ten hold roughly 7.7%. Sequencing was carried out using peripheral blood. These receptors were collected from a man aged 40-49 years who had recovered from COVID-19.

The chain recombines TRBV19 with TRBJ1-4, with TRBD1 as a possible D gene (5 bases). The V and J ends lost 3 bases and 5 bases respectively, with 13 bases between them. Germline CDR1 and CDR2: LNHDA and SQIVND (reference sequence). The CDR3 extends over 15 amino acids. CDR3 bases: TGTGCCAGTAGTATGAAGGGGATAAAGAATGAAAAACTGTTTTTT. Translation gives CASSMKGIKNEKLFF.

The chain employs TRBV10-1 and TRBJ2-7; TRBD2 matches 10 bases. Per the germline V gene, CDR1 is WNHNN and CDR2 is SYGVQD (reference sequence). The CDR3 totals 14 residues. V was pared by 7 bases and J by 4 bases, with 7 bases of the junction left unmatched. CDR3 residues: CASTSGTSDYEQYF. In DNA form, the CDR3 reads TGCGCCAGCACCTCCGGGACTAGCGATTACGAGCAGTACTTC.

The chain is built from TRBV4-2 and TRBJ2-5, with 10 bases lining up with TRBD2. The CDR3 is 16 residues long. J gave up 1 base and V 4 bases, and 6 bases lay outside the gene matches. CDR1 and CDR2 (germline): LGHNA, YNFKEQ. Here the CDR3 reads CASSRLAGGGQETQYF. The CDR3 bases are TGTGCCAGCAGCCGGTTAGCGGGAGGCGGCCAAGAGACCCAGTACTTC.

The rearrangement joins TRBV19 to TRBJ1-4; no clear D. Germline V gives CDR1 LNHDA, CDR2 SQIVND (reference sequence). Trimming stripped 5 bases from V and 7 bases from J, with 17 bases between. The CDR3 has 15 residues. The DNA of the CDR3 is TGTGCCAGTAGTGAGACGCAGCCAGCGGTTGAAAAACTGTTTTTT. This encodes CASSETQPAVEKLFF.

This clone came up a few times. This chain connects TRBV7-2 to TRBJ1-4; the D is unclear. This CDR3 comprises 17 residues. The V gene's germline CDR1 is SGHTA and CDR2 FQGNSA. The V and J ends lost 2 bases and 2 bases respectively, with 15 bases between them. This CDR3 is CASSLPTSGATNEKLFF. CDR3 coding DNA: TGTGCCAGCAGCTTACCCACTTCTGGAGCCACTAATGAAAAACTGTTTTTT. Full variable domain (outside the CDR3, taken from reference TRBV7-2 and TRBJ1-4): GAGVSQSPSNKVTEKGKDVELRCDPISGHTALYWYRQSLGQGLEFLIYFQGNSAPDKSGLPSDRFSAERTGGSVSTLTIQRTQQEDSAVYLCASSLPTSGATNEKLFFGSGTQLSVL.

This chain uses TRBV18 with TRBJ2-3, with 7 nucleotides matching TRBD1. The germline V gene encodes CDR1 KGHSH and CDR2 LQKENI. This CDR3 contains 16 residues. J was trimmed by 0 bases and V by 6 bases; bases with no gene match: 9. CDR3 loop: CASSSRDRASTDTQYF. The CDR3 DNA follows: TGTGCCAGCTCCTCCAGAGACAGGGCTAGCACAGATACGCAGTATTTT.

The chain employs TRBV28 and TRBJ1-1; D gene ambiguous. CDR3 length equals 14 residues. Germline CDR1 MDHEN, CDR2 SYDVKM. V dropped 6 bases and J dropped 1 base, with 12 bases sitting between them. This chain's CDR3 is CASSLLPPNTEAFF. CDR3 in DNA: TGTGCCAGCAGCCTTCTCCCCCCGAACACTGAAGCTTTCTTT.

This clone has a single count. The V call is TRBV7-9, the J call TRBJ1-1; weak D call: TRBD1 (5 bases). The CDR3 consists of 14 residues. Germline V CDR1 and CDR2: SEHNR, FQNEAQ (reference sequence). V was pared by 4 bases and J by 1 base, with 10 bases between. The CDR3 bases are TGTGCCAGCAGCTCCCGGGGGGAGAACACTGAAGCTTTCTTT. Encoded protein: CASSSRGENTEAFF.

The V and J genes are TRBV6-1 and TRBJ2-7; tentatively, D is TRBD2 (7 bases). This CDR3 region has 16 residues. Germline V gene data show CDR1 as MNHNS and CDR2 as SASEGT. Trimming stripped 1 base from V and 5 bases from J, with 18 bases between. CDR3 region: CASSEGAGGAVHEQYF. The DNA for the CDR3 is TGTGCCAGCAGTGAAGGGGCTGGGGGGGCGGTGCACGAGCAGTACTTC.

CDR3 amino acids: CASGEQGTYNSPLHF. The CDR3 coding sequence is TGTGCCAGCGGGGAACAGGGGACTTATAATTCACCCCTCCACTTT. This chain joins TRBV7-9 and TRBJ1-6; 7 positions agree with TRBD1. V was pared by 8 bases and J by 4 bases, with 8 bases of the junction left unmatched. CDR1 is SEHNR and CDR2 is FQNEAQ in the germline V gene (reference sequence). This CDR3 region has 15 residues.